This T cell receptor (beta chain) was recovered during a study of response to subunit inactivated influenza vaccine. Overall study findings and caveats: The authors put forward the suggestion that each seasonal influenza vaccination may bring in only a limited number of new T cells.

A word on this clonotype: The antigen remains unidentified.

Germline V lookup: CDR1 SGHDT, CDR2 YYEEEE. V trimming: 6 bases; J trimming: 5 bases; junction bases outside the gene matches: 6. The CDR3 consists of 13 residues. Each CDR3 protein is one row after TCRdb ran MiXCR on the RT-PCR reads. The table includes about 520,000 distinct CDR3 sequences, about 25% detected once. The sequence came from a man aged 50-60 years who received an inactivated influenza vaccine. This specimen consisted of CD4+ T cells sorted from PBMCs, obtained 5 days after vaccination. The chain combines TRBV5-6 with TRBJ2-7, with 9 bases that match TRBD1. Here the CDR3 DNA reads TGTGCCAGCACCCACAGGGGGCGCGACGAGCAGTACTTC. Translated: CASTHRGRDEQYF.